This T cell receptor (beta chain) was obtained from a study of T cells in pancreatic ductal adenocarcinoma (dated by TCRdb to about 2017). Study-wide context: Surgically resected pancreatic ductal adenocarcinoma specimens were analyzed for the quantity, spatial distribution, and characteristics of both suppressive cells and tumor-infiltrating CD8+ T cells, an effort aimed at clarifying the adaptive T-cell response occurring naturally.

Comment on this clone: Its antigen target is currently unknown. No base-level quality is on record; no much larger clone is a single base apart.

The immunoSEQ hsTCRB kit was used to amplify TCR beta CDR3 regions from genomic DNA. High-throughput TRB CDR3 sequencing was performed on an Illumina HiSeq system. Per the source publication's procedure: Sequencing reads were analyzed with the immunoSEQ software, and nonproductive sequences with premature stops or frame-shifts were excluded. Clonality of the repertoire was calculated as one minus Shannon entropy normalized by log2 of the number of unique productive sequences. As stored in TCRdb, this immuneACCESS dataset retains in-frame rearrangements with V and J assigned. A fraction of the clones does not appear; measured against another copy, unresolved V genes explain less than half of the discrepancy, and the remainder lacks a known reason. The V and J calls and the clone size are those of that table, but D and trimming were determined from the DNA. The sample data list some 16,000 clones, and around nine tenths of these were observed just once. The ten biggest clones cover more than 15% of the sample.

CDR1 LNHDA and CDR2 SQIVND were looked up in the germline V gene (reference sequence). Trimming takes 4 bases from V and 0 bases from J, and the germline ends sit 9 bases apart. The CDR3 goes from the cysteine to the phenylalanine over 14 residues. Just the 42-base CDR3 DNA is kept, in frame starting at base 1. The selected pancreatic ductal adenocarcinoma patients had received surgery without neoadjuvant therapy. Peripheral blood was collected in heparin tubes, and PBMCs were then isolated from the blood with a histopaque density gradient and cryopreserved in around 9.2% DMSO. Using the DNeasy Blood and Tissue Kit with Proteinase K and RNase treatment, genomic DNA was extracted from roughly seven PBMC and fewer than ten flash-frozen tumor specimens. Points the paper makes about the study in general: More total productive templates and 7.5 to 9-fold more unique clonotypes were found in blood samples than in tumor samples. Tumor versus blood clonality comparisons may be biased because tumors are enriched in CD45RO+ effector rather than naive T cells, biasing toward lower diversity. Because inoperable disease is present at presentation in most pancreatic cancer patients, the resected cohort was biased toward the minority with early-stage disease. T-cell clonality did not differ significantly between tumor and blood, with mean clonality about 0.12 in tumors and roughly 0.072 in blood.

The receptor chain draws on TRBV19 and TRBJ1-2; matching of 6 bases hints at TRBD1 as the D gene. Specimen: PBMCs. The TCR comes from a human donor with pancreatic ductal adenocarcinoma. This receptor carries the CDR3 CASSRAGANYGYTF. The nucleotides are TGTGCCAGTAGTAGGGCAGGGGCTAACTATGGCTACACCTTC. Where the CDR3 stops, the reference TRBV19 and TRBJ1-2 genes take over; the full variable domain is DGGITQSPKYLFRKEGQNVTLSCEQNLNHDAMYWYRQDPGQGLRLIYYSQIVNDFQKGDIAEGYSVSREKKESFPLTVTSAQKNPTAFYLCASSRAGANYGYTFGSGTRLTVV.